This T cell receptor beta chain was observed in a study of post-analysis software for immune sequencing data. V lost 4 bases and J lost 1; bases outside the gene matches: 3. This CDR3 is built from 15 residues. This clonotype was seen repeatedly, ten times or more. What it binds is not known. Unique-molecular-identifier-tagged TCR beta cDNA libraries were used. TCRdb itself ran the PCR reads through MiXCR, one entry per CDR3 protein. The sample has about 200,000 distinct CDR3 sequences, 29% seen once. Study observations and caveats: TRBV5-6, TRBV5-1 and TRBV20-1 belonged to a set of roughly 5 TRBV segments that were more frequent in patients than controls.

This sequence joins TRBV12-3 or TRBV12-4 and TRBJ2-7; 11 nucleotides agree with TRBD1. Specimen: blood. The sequence was collected from a girl aged 2-17 years with multiple sclerosis. The CDR3 DNA follows: TGTGCCAGCAGTTGGGGGACAGGGGGGTCCTACGAGCAGTACTTC. This translates into CASSWGTGGSYEQYF.